What follows are 23 T cell receptor beta chains derived from one specimen sequenced in a study of blood T cell repertoires in COVID-19. The repertoire was sequenced with immunoSEQ multiplex PCR; TCRdb's copy has only in-frame clones and lacks some. Of 45,000 to 55,000 clones listed, 84% are singletons. The source material was peripheral blood. The receptors originated from a middle-aged man with acute or convalescent COVID-19.

The chain joins TRBV18 to TRBJ2-1; 9 nucleotides line up with TRBD2. Germline CDR1 is KGHSH and CDR2 is LQKENI. J lost 9 bases, V lost 2 bases, and 8 bases had no gene match. The CDR3 sequence is 15 residues long. The CDR3 loop reads CASSPGAGGTREQFF. CDR3 nucleotide sequence: TGTGCCAGCTCACCAGGGGCGGGAGGGACCCGTGAGCAGTTCTTC.

The chain recombines TRBV7-9 with TRBJ2-1; 10 positions match TRBD2. The CDR3 is 16 residues long. The germline CDR1 and CDR2 sequences are SEHNR and FQNEAQ (reference sequence). The ends lost 5 bases at V and 6 bases at J; junction bases unmatched: 10. CDR3 nucleotide sequence: TGTGCCAGCAGCGGACTAGCGGTCACCCCGGGCAATGAGCAGTTCTTC. As protein: CASSGLAVTPGNEQFF.

J is TRBJ2-1 and V is TRBV19, with 11 bases lining up with TRBD2. With 3 bases clipped from V and 8 bases from J, the junction kept 3 bases outside the gene matches. The CDR3 extends over 14 amino acids. Per germline, CDR1 LNHDA and CDR2 SQIVND (reference sequence). The CDR3 sequence: CASSITSGSDEQFF. The CDR3 DNA follows: TGTGCCAGTAGTATTACTAGCGGGAGCGATGAGCAGTTCTTC. Based on the CDR3 plus reference TRBV19 and TRBJ2-1, the full variable domain is DGGITQSPKYLFRKEGQNVTLSCEQNLNHDAMYWYRQDPGQGLRLIYYSQIVNDFQKGDIAEGYSVSREKKESFPLTVTSAQKNPTAFYLCASSITSGSDEQFFGPGTRLTVL.

The chain has TRBV5-1 and TRBJ2-2, with 8 bases lining up with TRBD1. After removal of 3 bases from V and 5 bases from J, the junction contained 9 bases not matched to a gene. CDR3 length equals 16 residues. In germline, CDR1 is SGHRS, CDR2 YFSETQ. The CDR3 sequence: CASSWSGQGKTGELFF. CDR3 sequence (DNA): TGCGCCAGCAGCTGGTCCGGACAGGGAAAAACCGGGGAGCTGTTTTTT.

This chain joins TRBV27 and TRBJ1-5, with unresolved D. The CDR3 contains 15 residues. The germline gives CDR1 MNHEY, CDR2 SMNVEV (reference sequence). Trimming took 3 bases from V and 0 from J, leaving 9 bases between them. CDR3 region: CASSFIGDSNQPQHF. The CDR3 DNA reads as TGTGCCAGCAGTTTTATCGGGGATAGCAATCAGCCCCAGCATTTT.

This clone has more than one count but fewer than ten. J is TRBJ1-2 and V is TRBV4-1, with 9 bases fitting TRBD1. CDR1 and CDR2 from the germline V gene are MGHRA and YSYEKL. The CDR3 runs 14 residues. The ends lost 4 bases at V and 4 bases at J; junction bases unmatched: 4. The CDR3 sequence: CASSPDRGFYGYTF. In DNA form, the CDR3 reads TGCGCCAGCAGCCCGGACAGGGGATTCTATGGCTACACCTTC.

The chain couples TRBV5-1 to TRBJ1-1; TRBD1 aligns across 7 bases. Germline V gives CDR1 SGHRS, CDR2 YFSETQ. The trim removed 0 bases at V and 4 bases at J, leaving 3 bases unmatched. The CDR3 runs to 14 residues. CDR3 in amino acids: CASSLERGLTEAFF. CDR3 nucleotide sequence: TGCGCCAGCAGCTTGGAAAGGGGGCTCACTGAAGCTTTCTTT.

The chain carries TRBV5-4 and TRBJ2-3, with a weak D call TRBD1 (5 bases). The CDR3 length is 16 residues. With 0 bases removed from V and 6 bases from J, the gap between germline ends came to 17 bases. Germline V gene data show CDR1 as SGHNT and CDR2 as YYREEE (reference sequence). For the CDR3, the DNA is TGTGCCAGCAGCTTGGGCCGCCGGCCCTCAGGGGATACGCAGTATTTT. This translates into CASSLGRRPSGDTQYF. The variable domain in full, completed from reference TRBV5-4 and TRBJ2-3, reads ETGVTQSPTHLIKTRGQQVTLRCSSQSGHNTVSWYQQALGQGPQFIFQYYREEENGRGNFPPRFSGLQFPNYSSELNVNALELDDSALYLCASSLGRRPSGDTQYFGPGTRLTVL.

This chain uses TRBV25-1 with TRBJ1-4; D is undetermined. The CDR3 spans 13 residues. Germline V gives CDR1 MGHDK, CDR2 SYGVNS. V was pared by 3 bases and J by 6 bases, with 8 bases between. CDR3 sequence reads: CASSDRLHEKLFF. DNA of the CDR3: TGTGCCAGCAGTGACAGGCTACATGAAAAACTGTTTTTT. Full variable domain (missing parts from reference TRBV25-1 and TRBJ1-4): EADIYQTPRYLVIGTGKKITLECSQTMGHDKMYWYQQDPGMELHLIHYSYGVNSTEKGDLSSESTVSRIRTEHFPLTLESARPSHTSQYLCASSDRLHEKLFFGSGTQLSVL.

J is TRBJ2-7 and V is TRBV6-5, with D maybe TRBD2 (6 bases). CDR3 length: 14 residues. The germline V gene encodes CDR1 MNHEY and CDR2 SVGAGI. V gave up 6 bases and J gave up 4 bases, with 16 bases separating them. Here the CDR3 reads CASRNVGRGYEQYF. The CDR3, as DNA: TGTGCCAGCAGAAACGTCGGCCGGGGGTACGAGCAGTACTTC.

The CDR3 DNA reads TGTGCCACCAGCAGAGGCAGGGCGTCCGGCTACAATGAGCAGTTCTTC. It specifies CATSRGRASGYNEQFF. The chain joins TRBV15 to TRBJ2-1; possible D gene TRBD1, 5 bases. Germline CDR1 is LNHNV and CDR2 is YYDKDF (reference sequence). V lost 1 base and J lost 3, with 13 bases in between. The CDR3 has 16 amino acids.

This clone showed up just once. The chain links TRBV2 to TRBJ1-3; no firm D call. The CDR3 sequence is 16 residues long. Germline V gives CDR1 SNHLY, CDR2 FYNNEI. V was cut by 3 bases and J by 1 base, with 13 bases left in between. The CDR3 sequence is CASSDRVGRSGNTIYF. For the CDR3, the DNA is TGTGCCAGCAGTGATAGGGTTGGGAGGTCTGGAAACACCATATATTTT.

The chain links TRBV19 to TRBJ1-5; TRBD1 aligns across 8 bases. Unmatched junction bases numbered 9, after V lost 7 bases and J lost 4 bases. Germline V gene sequence: CDR1 LNHDA, CDR2 SQIVND (reference sequence). This CDR3 contains 15 residues. CDR3 in amino acids: CASTHNGQGNQPQHF. As DNA, the CDR3 is TGTGCCAGTACTCATAACGGACAGGGTAATCAGCCCCAGCATTTT.

This chain uses TRBV7-8 with TRBJ2-7; no clear D gene. The CDR3 spans 13 residues. V was shortened by 5 bases and J by 7 bases, with 15 bases between the two germline ends. Germline-derived CDR1 and CDR2 are SGHVS and FQNEAQ. CDR3 region: CASSDDQAGEQYF. Here the CDR3 DNA reads TGTGCCAGCAGCGACGACCAGGCTGGTGAGCAGTACTTC.

This clone has just a few counts. This chain uses TRBV4-3 with TRBJ1-1; 8 bases line up with TRBD1. CDR1 is LGHNA and CDR2 is YSLEER in the germline V gene. There are 15 residues in the CDR3. J was trimmed by 6 bases and V by 0 bases; bases with no gene match: 6. The CDR3 loop reads CASSQDRGQDSEAFF. The DNA of the CDR3 is TGCGCCAGCAGCCAAGATCGGGGACAGGACTCTGAAGCTTTCTTT.

This clone was found a few times. This chain uses TRBV10-3 with TRBJ2-7, with 9 bases matching TRBD1. The CDR3 has 14 amino acids. The V segment lost 11 bases and the J segment 3 bases; nucleotides outside the gene matches: 11. Germline V gene sequence: CDR1 ENHRY, CDR2 SYGVKD. The CDR3 sequence is CAGSGQGNRYEQYF. The DNA of the CDR3 is TGTGCCGGTAGCGGACAGGGGAATCGCTACGAGCAGTACTTC.

The gene calls are TRBV7-9 and TRBJ1-3, with D tentatively TRBD1 (6 bases). Germline CDR1 SEHNR, CDR2 FQNEAQ (reference sequence). This CDR3 has 13 amino acids. V was shortened by 6 bases and J by 5 bases, with 11 bases between the two germline ends. The CDR3 coding sequence is TGTGCCAGCAGGCCCAGGGGTAGAAACACCATATATTTT. Amino acids: CASRPRGRNTIYF.

The J gene is TRBJ2-7, the V gene TRBV7-9; 12 bases are shared with TRBD1. The CDR3 is made up of 15 amino acids. CDR1 and CDR2 (germline): SEHNR, FQNEAQ (reference sequence). V lost 5 bases, J lost 3 bases, and 5 bases stayed unmatched. The CDR3 region has the DNA TGTGCCAGCAGCGCCGGGACAGGGGGCTTCTACGAGCAGTACTTC. This translates into CASSAGTGGFYEQYF.

This clone occurred once. V usage is TRBV18 and J usage is TRBJ2-2; TRBD2 aligns across 12 bases. V trimming: 5 bases; J trimming: 0 bases; junction bases outside the gene matches: 4. Germline V gene lookup returns CDR1 KGHSH and CDR2 LQKENI. There are 17 residues in the CDR3. The CDR3 reads CASSSTSGSTNTGELFF. CDR3 nucleotides: TGTGCCAGCTCATCGACTAGCGGGAGCACGAACACCGGGGAGCTGTTTTTT.

The rearrangement joins TRBV28 to TRBJ2-1, with 7 bases fitting TRBD2. The CDR3 has 13 residues. From germline, CDR1 is MDHEN and CDR2 SYDVKM. Trimming removed 7 bases from V and 4 bases from J; junction bases left unmatched: 4. CDR3 region: CASIPSGYNEQFF. The CDR3 region has the DNA TGTGCCAGCATTCCTAGCGGATACAATGAGCAGTTCTTC.

This clone was counted a single time. V gene TRBV7-2 combines with J gene TRBJ2-7; a weak D match, TRBD1 (5 bases). Trimming removed 5 bases at V and 0 bases at J, with 11 bases between. CDR1 SGHTA and CDR2 FQGNSA come from the germline V gene. This CDR3 is 14 amino acids long. CDR3 region: CASSTSQASYEQYF. The CDR3 nucleotides are TGTGCCAGCAGCACTTCACAGGCCTCCTACGAGCAGTACTTC.

The rearrangement uses TRBV30 and TRBJ2-5; D gene ambiguous. Germline V gives CDR1 GTSNPN, CDR2 SVGIG (reference sequence). The CDR3 covers 12 residues. The V gene lost 3 bases and the J gene lost 0 bases, with 5 bases spanning the gap. CDR3 bases: TGTGCCTGGAGAGCTAACCAAGAGACCCAGTACTTC. Translated, it gives CAWRANQETQYF.

The chain has TRBV28 and TRBJ1-3; perhaps TRBD1 as D (6 bases). The CDR3 is made up of 17 amino acids. The V end lost 2 bases, the J end lost 0 bases, and 14 bases lay between the germline ends. From germline, CDR1 is MDHEN and CDR2 SYDVKM. CDR3 nucleotide sequence: TGTGCCAGCAGTTTAAGGAATGGGGGGGCCTCTGGAAACACCATATATTTT. Translation: CASSLRNGGASGNTIYF.